This T cell receptor (beta chain) was sequenced for a study of blood T cell repertoires in COVID-19. About the study: T cells, B-cell-depleted T cells, or PBMCs supplied cDNA or gDNA.

Source study methods: Reference gene primers were amplified, and this amplification served to estimate nucleated cell counts. The data were produced by immunoSEQ multiplex PCR, yet TCRdb's version contains in-frame clones alone and is incomplete. V, J and clone size reflect that table, while D and trimming were determined from the DNA. Of around 310,000 clones in the sample, under 90% were seen once. Participants came from fewer than 25 US areas, aged roughly 18 to 100 years. CDR1 is SGHKS and CDR2 is YYEKEE in the germline V gene (reference sequence). This CDR3 is built from 12 residues. Between the trimmed V and J ends, which lost 4 bases and 5 bases, there was a span of 7 bases. Only one count was recorded for this clone.

This chain connects TRBV5-5 to TRBJ1-5, with D perhaps TRBD1 (5 bases). This sequence was found in a woman aged 25 to 39 who had recovered from COVID-19. The sequenced sample was PBMCs or T cells enriched from blood (not recorded which). The CDR3 reads CASSPGDQPQHF. For the CDR3, the DNA is TGTGCCAGCAGCCCGGGGGATCAGCCCCAGCATTTT.